The sequence of this TCR beta chain was determined in a study of human T cells and chemical hapten exposure. Study-wide background: Subjects had 2% DPC placed on about 2 cm by about 2 cm of upper inner arm skin for sensitization. Mostly female patients had alopecia areata, totalis or universalis. Upper-back patches of 0.01% DPC were read at 6 days. Notes on the study in general: The formation of large CDR3 similarity clusters by expanded TCRs significantly exceeded that of controls.

This clonotype was counted between two and nine times. Its antigen remains unknown. The CDR3 sequence is 13 residues long. The junction had 10 bases not matched to a gene; V was cut back by 5 bases and J by 8 bases. CDR1 and CDR2 from the germline V gene are GTSNPN and SVGIG (reference sequence). MiXCR, run by TCRdb on the RACE reads, gives a single entry per CDR3 protein. The table includes more than 75,000 distinct CDR3 sequences, 7% to 10% detected once. The time point was: patch test 2, 6 weeks after DPC sensitization. Sample treatment: therapeutic diphenylcyclopropenone sensitization with weekly scalp DPC.

This TCR was sampled from a middle-aged woman with alopecia areata. Some clones in this sample may be carry-over from other donors' samples. This sample comprised whole blood, obtained in connection with sensitization to the hapten diphenylcyclopropenone (DPC). The gene calls are TRBV30 and TRBJ1-1; TRBD1 aligns across 8 bases. CDR3 loop: CAWGAGQASEAFF. For the CDR3, the DNA is TGTGCCTGGGGTGCGGGACAGGCGTCGGAAGCTTTCTTT.